The present TCR beta chain was sequenced within a study of OX40 agonist ivuxolimab in advanced cancers. Overall study: The patients' treatment was ivuxolimab, an agonistic anti-OX40 (CD134) antibody. Dose-escalation subjects each had hepatocellular carcinoma, melanoma, renal cell or head and neck cancer. Males comprised 70% to 85% of the group, whose mean age was roughly 60 years (range roughly 20 to 85).

The trim removed 7 bases at V and 2 bases at J, leaving 3 bases unmatched. From germline, CDR1 is SGHKS and CDR2 YYEKEE (reference sequence). The CDR3 totals 14 residues. Here immunoSEQ multiplex PCR was the method, and the copy in TCRdb shows in-frame clones only, minus some. The sample consists of about 46,000 clones, 70% to 85% of them appearing once. This clone turned up a few times. The target antigen is unknown. Regarding the study as a whole: The 0.1-3.0 mg/kg partial responders had among the lowest clonal expansion.

The chain combines TRBV5-5 with TRBJ2-6; TRBD1 aligns across 7 bases. Sample: CD4+ or CD8+ T cells sorted from blood, taken in a trial of the OX40 agonist ivuxolimab. This TCR was sampled from an adult with an advanced solid tumor such as melanoma, head and neck, liver or kidney cancer. The CDR3 is CASADRAGANVLTF. CDR3 nucleotides: TGTGCCAGCGCAGACAGGGCTGGGGCCAACGTCCTGACTTTC.